This T cell receptor beta chain was captured by sequencing in a study of shared clonotypes between healthy human individuals. Only in-frame clones appear in the TCRdb table, and some are missing; sequencing was by immunoSEQ multiplex PCR. The profile shows 2 million to 2.5 million clones, 90% to 95% of them singletons. This CDR3 comprises 12 residues. CDR1 and CDR2 from the germline V gene are MNHNY and SVGAGI (reference sequence). Between the trimmed V and J ends, which lost 7 bases and 5 bases, there was a span of 11 bases. The TCR sequence derives from a young man in good health. The sample consisted of naive CD4+ T cells sorted from blood. Subset defined: CD45RA+ positively selected. The chain employs TRBV6-6 and TRBJ1-2; no reliable D call. The CDR3 DNA follows: TGTGCCAGCACCTTACTATCTTATGGCTACACCTTC. Residues: CASTLLSYGYTF.